A single sample gave rise to the 19 T cell receptor beta chains below, sequenced in a study of blood T cells in healthy people across ages. A sample-barcoded 5' primer and a J-beta primer mix were used in a second PCR of about 6 to 12 cycles. TCRdb called the 5' RACE reads again in MiXCR, with one record for every CDR3 protein. Among more than 800,000 distinct CDR3 sequences listed, roughly 26% were seen once. Sequenced input: blood. The receptors originated from an elderly woman in good health.

This rearrangement joins TRBV6-5 to TRBJ1-5; a possible D gene is TRBD1 (5 bases). Between the trimmed V and J ends, which lost 0 bases and 3 bases, there was a span of 9 bases. Germline CDR1 is MNHEY and CDR2 is SVGAGI. CDR3 length equals 15 residues. CDR3 sequence: CASSYSGRVNQPQHF. The CDR3 bases are TGTGCCAGCAGTTACTCGGGCAGGGTCAATCAGCCCCAGCATTTT.

This clonotype was counted many times. The chain is built from TRBV20-1 and TRBJ2-1; 10 bases are shared with TRBD2. The junction had 10 bases not matched to a gene; V was cut back by 2 bases and J by 6 bases. From germline, CDR1 is DFQATT and CDR2 SNEGSKA (reference sequence). This CDR3 has 16 amino acids. The CDR3 nucleotides are TGCAGTGCTAGACTAAATAGCGGGGGGCGGGTCAATGAGCAGTTCTTC. The encoded protein is CSARLNSGGRVNEQFF.

The sample holds a few counts of this clonotype. This chain uses TRBV20-1 with TRBJ2-5, with 11 bases lining up with TRBD2. This CDR3 is built from 15 residues. Trimming removed 6 bases from V and 11 bases from J; junction bases left unmatched: 17. Germline V gene sequence: CDR1 DFQATT, CDR2 SNEGSKA (reference sequence). CDR3 sequence: CSAQKVGTSGYEQYF. Here the CDR3 DNA reads TGCAGTGCCCAGAAGGTGGGGACTAGCGGTTATGAGCAGTACTTC.

This clonotype showed up just a few times. The chain has TRBV14 and TRBJ2-5; D is ambiguous. The J call may be faulty, since TRBJ2-4 better matches the DNA end. CDR1 and CDR2 from the germline V gene are SGHDN and FVKESK. The CDR3 consists of 11 residues. For the CDR3, the DNA is TGTGCCAGCAGCCAAGGGGGCATTCAGTACTTC. Translating it yields CASSQGGIQYF.

This clonotype was observed at least ten times. The V and J genes are TRBV7-9 and TRBJ2-5; perhaps TRBD2 as D (5 bases). Deletions cut 5 bases from V and 7 bases from J, with 23 bases between. This CDR3 region has 16 residues. Germline V gene data show CDR1 as SEHNR and CDR2 as FQNEAQ (reference sequence). The CDR3 protein is CASSPLEGHYLVTQYF. CDR3 sequence (DNA): TGTGCCAGCAGCCCCCTCGAGGGTCACTACCTGGTGACCCAGTACTTC.

Details on this clonotype: A much larger clone lies one base from this, so it may be a read error. V gene TRBV7-2 combines with J gene TRBJ1-2, with a weak D call TRBD1 (6 bases). The CDR3 loop spans 14 amino acids. Looked up from germline, CDR1 is SGHTA and CDR2 is FQGNSA. Trimming pared 4 bases from V and 6 bases from J, leaving 15 bases between. For the CDR3, the DNA is TGTGCCAGCAGCTACACAGGGACTAGCAATGGCTACACCTTC. Protein: CASSYTGTSNGYTF.

Regarding this clonotype: A much larger clone differs by one base, so this may be a read error. This chain uses TRBV4-3 with TRBJ2-3; a possible D gene is TRBD1 (6 bases). CDR1 is LGHNA and CDR2 is YSLEER in the germline V gene. The CDR3 covers 13 residues. The CDR3 region has the DNA TGCGCCGGCAGCCAAGAGGGGGCAGATACGCAGTATTTT. This encodes CAGSQEGADTQYF.

Here the CDR3 DNA reads TGCGCCAGCAGCTTGGGAGGGGGTCCCGGCACAGATACGCAGTATTTT. Protein sequence: CASSLGGGPGTDTQYF. This chain connects TRBV5-1 to TRBJ2-3; tentative D call: TRBD1 (6 bases). V was pared by 0 bases and J by 1 base, with 12 bases between. Per germline, CDR1 SGHRS and CDR2 YFSETQ. This CDR3 contains 16 residues.

This clonotype was observed a handful of times. A clone one base away is much larger, so this may be a read error. The chain has TRBV7-2 and TRBJ2-5; 8 bases map to TRBD1. Looked up from germline, CDR1 is SGHTA and CDR2 is FQGNSA. This CDR3 spans 15 amino acids. The junction had 8 bases not matched to a gene; V was cut back by 3 bases and J by 5 bases. This CDR3 is CASSLNRGSHETQYF. CDR3 DNA: TGTGCCAGCAGCTTGAACAGGGGGTCTCATGAGACCCAGTACTTC.

This clonotype was seen a few times. The chain carries TRBV18 and TRBJ1-5; unclear D gene. Trimming removed 0 bases from V and 0 bases from J, with 6 bases in between. The CDR3 covers 15 residues. Germline lookup yields CDR1 KGHSH and CDR2 LQKENI. CDR3 residues: CASSPPGSSNQPQHF. The CDR3 DNA sequence: TGTGCCAGCTCACCACCCGGCAGTAGCAATCAGCCCCAGCATTTT.

The rearrangement links TRBV4-1 to TRBJ2-1; tentative D call: TRBD2 (5 bases). The V end lost 3 bases, the J end lost 11 bases, and 11 bases lay between the germline ends. Germline V gene lookup returns CDR1 MGHRA and CDR2 YSYEKL. CDR3 length: 12 residues. The CDR3 DNA reads TGCGCCAGCAGCCAGAGAGGGCCTCAGCAGTTCTTC. Translating gives CASSQRGPQQFF.

Turning to this clonotype: Given a much more abundant clone one base away, this may be a read error. V usage is TRBV4-3 and J usage is TRBJ2-1, with 11 bases lining up with TRBD2. The last part of the DNA fits TRBJ2-7 better; the J call may be wrong. Germline CDR1 LGHNA, CDR2 YSLEER. The CDR3 extends over 18 amino acids. In DNA form, the CDR3 reads TGCGCCAGCAGCCAACAACCTAGCGGGGGGAGCCGGAACAATGAGCAGTACTTC. This codes for CASSQQPSGGSRNNEQYF.

In this sample, this clonotype turned up many times. This chain links TRBV7-2 with TRBJ2-5; 11 bases map to TRBD2. In germline, CDR1 is SGHTA, CDR2 FQGNSA. The CDR3 is 19 amino acids. V was pared by 2 bases and J by 4 bases, with 15 bases of the junction left unmatched. The CDR3: CASSLSGPRLAGIGETQYF. The CDR3 DNA reads as TGTGCCAGCAGCTTATCGGGGCCCCGACTAGCGGGAATCGGAGAGACCCAGTACTTC.

This clonotype has only one observation. This sequence may be a read error, since a much larger clone differs from it by one base. The V call is TRBV5-1, the J call TRBJ1-2, with a tentative D call TRBD1 (5 bases). Between the trimmed V and J ends, which lost 4 bases and 7 bases, there was a span of 20 bases. CDR1 and CDR2 from the germline V gene are SGHRS and YFSETQ. This CDR3 spans 15 amino acids. Here the CDR3 reads CASSKGTGTRSGYTF. The CDR3 nucleotides are TGCGCCAGCAGCAAAGGCACCGGGACGCGATCTGGCTACACCTTC.

V is TRBV21-1 and J is TRBJ2-1; the table's D call, TRBD1, has no DNA check behind it. TRBV21-1 is a pseudogene segment. The CDR3 length is 18 residues. The CDR3 bases are TGTGCCAGCAGCAAAAATTCGATTGGGACAGGGACCTACAATGAACAGTTCTTC. Protein sequence: CASSKNSIGTGTYNEQFF.

V usage is TRBV28 and J usage is TRBJ1-2, with 10 positions matching TRBD1. Germline V gene lookup returns CDR1 MDHEN and CDR2 SYDVKM. The CDR3 sequence is 13 residues long. Trimming at V came to 6 bases and at J to 6 bases, leaving 4 bases not matched to a gene. CDR3 sequence reads: CASRPGQGHGYTF. The CDR3 bases are TGTGCCAGCAGACCGGGACAGGGGCATGGCTACACCTTC.

A word on this clonotype: A single base separates this from a much larger clone, so it may be a read error. The rearrangement joins TRBV7-2 to TRBJ1-4; D possibly corresponds to TRBD1 (5 bases). The CDR3 runs 16 residues. The germline V gene has CDR1 SGHTA and CDR2 FQGNSA. The CDR3 spells CASSSVGGFTNEKRFF. CDR3 bases: TGTGCCAGCAGTTCCGTTGGGGGGTTCACTAATGAAAAACGGTTTTTT.

As regards this clonotype: The junction departs from germline at one end; a sequencing error may be responsible. The chain couples TRBV6-5 to TRBJ1-2; 12 nucleotides match TRBD1. Per germline, CDR1 MNHEY and CDR2 SVGAGI. The CDR3 extends over 15 amino acids. The CDR3: CVSSPAGTGGAGYTF. CDR3 DNA: TGTGTCAGCAGTCCAGCTGGGACAGGGGGCGCGGGCTACACCTTC.

Concerning this clonotype: Just one base apart from a much larger clone, this may be a read error. The J gene is TRBJ2-3, the V gene TRBV6-2 or TRBV6-3, with 8 bases matching TRBD1. Germline V CDR1 and CDR2: MNHEY, SVGEGT. This CDR3 region has 15 residues. Losses at the gene ends were 6 bases for V and 4 bases for J; bases not matched to a gene: 9. CDR3 DNA: TGTGCCAGCAGCCCCGCAGGGGGCTCGTCAGATACGCAGTATTTT. This encodes CASSPAGGSSDTQYF.